This TCR beta chain was sequenced during a study of T cell responses to AZD1222 COVID-19 vaccine. Germline CDR1 reads SGDLS; CDR2 reads YYNGEE. Trimming pared 0 bases from V and 3 bases from J, leaving 15 bases between. This CDR3 has 16 amino acids. Sequenced by immunoSEQ multiplex PCR; TCRdb stores in-frame clones only, minus some. Of some 100,000 clones in the sample, around 86% are singletons; the top ten hold 10% to 13%. The sequence came from an adult in good health. The V call is TRBV9, the J call TRBJ1-1, with D perhaps matching TRBD1 (5 bases). The specimen comprised peripheral blood, sampled on day 0 of AZD1222 vaccination. The CDR3, as DNA: TGTGCCAGCAGCGTAGAGATGGGGCGGGGCGACACTGAAGCTTTCTTT. It codes for CASSVEMGRGDTEAFF.